These 13 T cell receptor beta chains originate from one sample sequenced in a study of OX40 agonist ivuxolimab in advanced cancers. Here immunoSEQ multiplex PCR was the method, and the copy in TCRdb shows in-frame clones only, minus some. This table holds roughly 50,000 clones, roughly 84% found once. Material: CD4+ or CD8+ T cells sorted from blood, obtained in a trial of the OX40 agonist ivuxolimab. The receptors were gathered from an adult with an advanced solid tumor such as melanoma, head and neck, liver or kidney cancer.

V usage is TRBV4-2 and J usage is TRBJ1-2, with 11 bases that match TRBD1. Germline values: CDR1 LGHNA, CDR2 YNFKEQ. There are 13 residues in the CDR3. With 6 bases clipped from V and 7 bases from J, the junction kept 4 bases outside the gene matches. The CDR3 nucleotides read TGTGCCAGCAGAGGACAGGGGGCAGGTGGCTACACCTTC. Translating it yields CASRGQGAGGYTF.

This chain joins TRBV5-4 and TRBJ1-2, with 8 bases matching TRBD1. CDR3 length equals 15 residues. Trimming took 0 bases from V and 2 from J; bases not matched to a gene: 3. Germline V lookup: CDR1 SGHNT, CDR2 YYREEE (reference sequence). Written as DNA, the CDR3 is TGTGCCAGCAGCTTGGGCGGACAGGGCAACTATGGCTACACCTTC. This gives the protein CASSLGGQGNYGYTF.

J is TRBJ1-1 and V is TRBV16, with no clear D. This CDR3 contains 12 residues. The germline V gene encodes CDR1 KGHSY and CDR2 FQNENV. Trimming pared 8 bases from V and 1 base from J, leaving 8 bases between. The CDR3 loop is CASRVRNTEAFF. CDR3 coding DNA: TGTGCCAGCCGCGTCAGGAACACTGAAGCTTTCTTT.

In its sample, this clone was seen a few times. The V gene is TRBV7-3, the J gene TRBJ1-1; possibly TRBD1 for D (6 bases). This CDR3 contains 13 residues. The V gene lost 5 bases and the J gene lost 3 bases, with 10 bases spanning the gap. The germline gives CDR1 SGHTA, CDR2 FQGTGA. The CDR3 loop reads CASSTDRYTEAFF. DNA of the CDR3: TGTGCCAGCAGCACCGACAGGTACACTGAAGCTTTCTTT.

The rearrangement joins TRBV5-1 to TRBJ1-6; 7 positions agree with TRBD1. Germline trimming cut 4 bases from V and 0 bases from J; bases unmatched to any gene: 10. The CDR3 runs 18 residues. Germline CDR1 and CDR2: SGHRS and YFSETQ. CDR3 sequence: CASSEAGQFVSYNSPLHF. CDR3 nucleotide sequence: TGCGCCAGCAGCGAAGCGGGACAGTTTGTCTCCTATAATTCACCCCTCCACTTT.

DNA of the CDR3: TGCGCCAGCAGCCGGGCCCGGGACAGGGTCACCGGGGAGCTGTTTTTT. Encoded protein: CASSRARDRVTGELFF. The rearrangement uses TRBV4-1 and TRBJ2-2; 9 bases align to TRBD1. This CDR3 has 16 amino acids. Germline V gene data show CDR1 as MGHRA and CDR2 as YSYEKL. J gave up 4 bases and V 4 bases, and 7 bases lay outside the gene matches.

The chain has TRBV19 and TRBJ2-3; 12 bases line up with TRBD1. CDR1 LNHDA and CDR2 SQIVND come from the germline V gene (reference sequence). This CDR3 region has 20 residues. Trimming at V came to 4 bases and at J to 4 bases, leaving 18 bases not matched to a gene. This chain's CDR3 is CASSTSRPGQGARNPDTQYF. The CDR3, as DNA: TGTGCCAGTAGTACCAGCCGACCGGGACAGGGGGCGAGAAATCCAGATACGCAGTATTTT.

This clone showed up just once. This sequence joins TRBV19 and TRBJ1-6; TRBD1 is a possible D gene (6 bases). V lost 6 bases, J lost 8 bases, and 20 bases lay in between. The CDR3 runs to 16 residues. Germline values: CDR1 LNHDA, CDR2 SQIVND (reference sequence). The CDR3 DNA is TGTGCCAGTAGAGAGCTGGGGACCAGGGGTGATTCACCCCTCCACTTT. Its translation is CASRELGTRGDSPLHF. The full variable domain, completed using reference TRBV19 and TRBJ1-6, is DGGITQSPKYLFRKEGQNVTLSCEQNLNHDAMYWYRQDPGQGLRLIYYSQIVNDFQKGDIAEGYSVSREKKESFPLTVTSAQKNPTAFYLCASRELGTRGDSPLHFGNGTRLTVT.

The V and J genes are TRBV5-1 and TRBJ2-2; the match to TRBD2 covers 9 bases. Germline values: CDR1 SGHRS, CDR2 YFSETQ. The CDR3 is made up of 15 amino acids. J lost 6 bases, V lost 5 bases, and 8 bases had no gene match. CDR3 DNA: TGCGCCAGCAGTACGACTAGCGGAGTTTCCGGGGAGCTGTTTTTT. Its protein product is CASSTTSGVSGELFF.

The chain is built from TRBV18 and TRBJ1-2, with D hard to call. Germline V gene sequence: CDR1 KGHSH, CDR2 LQKENI. The CDR3 runs to 13 residues. Trimming left V 0 bases short and J 4 bases short, with 6 bases between. In DNA, the CDR3 is TGTGCCAGCTCACCACCAGGAACCTATGGCTACACCTTC. This sequence encodes CASSPPGTYGYTF.

The chain combines TRBV5-1 with TRBJ2-2; no clear D gene. The CDR3 has 15 residues. Germline CDR1 is SGHRS and CDR2 is YFSETQ. Trimming cost V 0 bases and J 6 bases, with 12 bases left between them. CDR3 nucleotides: TGCGCCAGCAGCTTGGTGTCGGCTCCCCCCGGGGAGCTGTTTTTT. Translation gives CASSLVSAPPGELFF. Full variable domain (remainder filled in from reference TRBV5-1 and TRBJ2-2): KAGVTQTPRYLIKTRGQQVTLSCSPISGHRSVSWYQQTPGQGLQFLFEYFSETQRNKGNFPGRFSGRQFSNSRSEMNVSTLELGDSALYLCASSLVSAPPGELFFGEGSRLTVL.

The rearrangement uses TRBV5-1 and TRBJ1-4; D not resolved. Trimming took 4 bases from V and 5 from J, leaving 15 bases between them. This CDR3 has 15 amino acids. Germline V gene data show CDR1 as SGHRS and CDR2 as YFSETQ. The CDR3 nucleotides are TGCGCCAGCAGCACCGGACGGGTTAAGAATGAAAAACTGTTTTTT. Its translation: CASSTGRVKNEKLFF.

The chain combines TRBV7-2 with TRBJ2-7; TRBD1 matches at 7 bases. The CDR3 loop spans 15 amino acids. Germline V CDR1 and CDR2: SGHTA, FQGNSA. The V segment lost 1 base and the J segment 6 bases; nucleotides outside the gene matches: 9. The CDR3 region has the DNA TGTGCCAGCAGCTTAGGACAGGGCTCCCTAAGCGAGCAGTACTTC. The encoded protein is CASSLGQGSLSEQYF.